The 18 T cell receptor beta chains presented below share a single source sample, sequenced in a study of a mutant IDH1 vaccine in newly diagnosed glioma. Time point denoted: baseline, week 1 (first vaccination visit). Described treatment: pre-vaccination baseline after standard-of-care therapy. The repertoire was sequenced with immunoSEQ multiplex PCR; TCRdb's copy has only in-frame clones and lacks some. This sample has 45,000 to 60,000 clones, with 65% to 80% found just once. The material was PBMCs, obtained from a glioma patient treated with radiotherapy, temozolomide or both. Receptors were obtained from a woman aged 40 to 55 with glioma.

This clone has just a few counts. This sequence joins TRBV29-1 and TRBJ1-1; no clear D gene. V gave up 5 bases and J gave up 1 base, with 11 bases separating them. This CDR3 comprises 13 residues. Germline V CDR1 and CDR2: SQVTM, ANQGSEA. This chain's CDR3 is CSVRGNGNTEAFF. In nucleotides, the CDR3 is TGCAGCGTTCGGGGAAATGGGAACACTGAAGCTTTCTTT.

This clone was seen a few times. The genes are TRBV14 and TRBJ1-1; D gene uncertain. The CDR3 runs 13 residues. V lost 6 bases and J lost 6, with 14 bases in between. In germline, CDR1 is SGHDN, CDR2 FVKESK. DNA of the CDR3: TGTGCCAGCAGTCCCCACCTGGGCTCTGAAGCTTTCTTT. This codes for CASSPHLGSEAFF.

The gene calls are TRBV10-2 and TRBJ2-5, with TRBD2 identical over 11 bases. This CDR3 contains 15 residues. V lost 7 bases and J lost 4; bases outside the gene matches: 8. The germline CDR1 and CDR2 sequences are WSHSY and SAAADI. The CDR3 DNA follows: TGCGCCAGCAATAGAGCCGGGACTAGCGGAGAGACCCAGTACTTC. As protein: CASNRAGTSGETQYF.

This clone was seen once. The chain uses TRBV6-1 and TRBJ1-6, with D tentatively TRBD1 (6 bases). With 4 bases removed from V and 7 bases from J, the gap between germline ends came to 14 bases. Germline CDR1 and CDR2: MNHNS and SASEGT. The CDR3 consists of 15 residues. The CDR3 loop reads CASSAVGATNSPLHF. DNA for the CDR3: TGTGCCAGCAGTGCGGTGGGGGCAACGAATTCACCCCTCCACTTT.

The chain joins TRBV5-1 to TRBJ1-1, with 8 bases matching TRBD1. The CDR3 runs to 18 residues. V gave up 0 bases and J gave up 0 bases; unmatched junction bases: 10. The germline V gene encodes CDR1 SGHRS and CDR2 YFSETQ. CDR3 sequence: CASSLAWQGANMNTEAFF. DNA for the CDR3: TGCGCCAGCAGCTTGGCCTGGCAGGGGGCGAACATGAACACTGAAGCTTTCTTT.

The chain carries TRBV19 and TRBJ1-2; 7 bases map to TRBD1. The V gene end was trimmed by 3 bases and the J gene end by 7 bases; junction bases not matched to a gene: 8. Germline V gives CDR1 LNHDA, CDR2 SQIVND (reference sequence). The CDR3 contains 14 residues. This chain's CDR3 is CASSIETGLAGYTF. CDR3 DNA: TGTGCCAGTAGTATCGAGACAGGGCTCGCTGGCTACACCTTC.

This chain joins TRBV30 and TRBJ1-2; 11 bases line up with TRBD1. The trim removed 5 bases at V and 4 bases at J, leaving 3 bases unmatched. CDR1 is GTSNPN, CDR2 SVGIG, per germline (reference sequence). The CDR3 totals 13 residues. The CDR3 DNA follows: TGTGCCTGGGGACAGGGGGCACGCTATGGCTACACCTTC. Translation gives CAWGQGARYGYTF.

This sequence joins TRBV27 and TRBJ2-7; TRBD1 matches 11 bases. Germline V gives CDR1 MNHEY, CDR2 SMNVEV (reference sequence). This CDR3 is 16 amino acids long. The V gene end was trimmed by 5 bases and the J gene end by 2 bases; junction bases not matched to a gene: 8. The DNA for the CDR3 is TGTGCCAGCAGTCGAATTCCGGGACAGGGGGCCTACGAGCAGTACTTC. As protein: CASSRIPGQGAYEQYF.

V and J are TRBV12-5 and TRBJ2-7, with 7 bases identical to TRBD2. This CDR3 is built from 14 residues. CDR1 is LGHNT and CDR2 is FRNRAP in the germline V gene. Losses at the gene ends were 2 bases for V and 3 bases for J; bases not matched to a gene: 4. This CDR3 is CASGLPWEGYEQYF. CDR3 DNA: TGTGCTAGTGGTTTGCCATGGGAGGGCTACGAGCAGTACTTC.

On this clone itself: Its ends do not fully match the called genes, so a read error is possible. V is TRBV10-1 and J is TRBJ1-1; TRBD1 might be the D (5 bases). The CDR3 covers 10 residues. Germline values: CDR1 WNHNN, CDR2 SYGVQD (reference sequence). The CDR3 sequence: CASSGQSLVF. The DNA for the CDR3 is TGCGCCAGCAGTGGACAGTCCCTAGTCTTT.

CDR3 DNA: TGTGCCAGCAGTGAATATTATGGGGGACAGAGTAATTCACCCCTCCACTTT. Translation: CASSEYYGGQSNSPLHF. The chain recombines TRBV25-1 with TRBJ1-6, with TRBD1 matching 7 bases. Germline V CDR1 and CDR2: MGHDK, SYGVNS. Germline trimming cut 0 bases from V and 6 bases from J; bases unmatched to any gene: 8. This CDR3 contains 17 residues.

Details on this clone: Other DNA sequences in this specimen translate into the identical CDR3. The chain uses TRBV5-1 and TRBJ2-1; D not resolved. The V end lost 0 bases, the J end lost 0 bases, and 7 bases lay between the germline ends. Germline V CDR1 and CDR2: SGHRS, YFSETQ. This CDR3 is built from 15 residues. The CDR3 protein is CASSLAPASYNEQFF. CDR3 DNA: TGCGCCAGCAGCTTGGCCCCCGCCTCCTACAATGAGCAGTTCTTC.

This chain's CDR3 is CASSLSAMFSYGYTF. The CDR3 bases are TGTGCCAGCAGTTTATCGGCCATGTTTTCCTATGGCTACACCTTC. The chain is built from TRBV27 and TRBJ1-2; D is unresolved. V was clipped by 0 bases and J by 4 bases, with 12 bases between them. This CDR3 has 15 residues. The germline CDR1 and CDR2 sequences are MNHEY and SMNVEV (reference sequence).

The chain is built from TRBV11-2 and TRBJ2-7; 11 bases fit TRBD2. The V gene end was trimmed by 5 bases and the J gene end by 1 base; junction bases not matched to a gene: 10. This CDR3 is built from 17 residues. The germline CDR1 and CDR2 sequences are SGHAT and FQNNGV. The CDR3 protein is CASSRRTSGSTSYEQYF. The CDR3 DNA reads TGTGCCAGCAGCCGACGGACTAGCGGGTCCACATCCTACGAGCAGTACTTC.

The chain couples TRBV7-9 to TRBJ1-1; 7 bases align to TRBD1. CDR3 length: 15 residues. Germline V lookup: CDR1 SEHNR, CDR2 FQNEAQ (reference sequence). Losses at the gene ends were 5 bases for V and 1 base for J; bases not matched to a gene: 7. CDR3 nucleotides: TGTGCCAGCAGCAGAGAACGACAGGGGAACACTGAAGCTTTCTTT. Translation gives CASSRERQGNTEAFF.

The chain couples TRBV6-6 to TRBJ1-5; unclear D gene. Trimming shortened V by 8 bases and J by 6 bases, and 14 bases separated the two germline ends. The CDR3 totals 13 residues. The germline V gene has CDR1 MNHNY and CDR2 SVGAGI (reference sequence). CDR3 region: CASRIGGSQPQHF. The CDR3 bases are TGTGCCAGCCGAATAGGAGGCAGTCAGCCCCAGCATTTT.

Written as DNA, the CDR3 is TGTGCCAGCAGCTTGGACACCGGGGCATTTGGCTACACCTTC. Its translation: CASSLDTGAFGYTF. This sequence joins TRBV7-2 and TRBJ1-2; TRBD1 is a possible D gene (5 bases). Germline assignment: CDR1 SGHTA and CDR2 FQGNSA. The CDR3 is 14 residues long. V was cut by 3 bases and J by 7 bases, with 15 bases left in between.

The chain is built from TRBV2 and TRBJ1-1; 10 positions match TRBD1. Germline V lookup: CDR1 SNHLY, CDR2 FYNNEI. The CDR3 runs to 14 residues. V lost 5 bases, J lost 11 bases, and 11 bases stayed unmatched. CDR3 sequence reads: CASSLPSTGGMAFF. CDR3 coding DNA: TGTGCCAGCAGTTTACCATCGACAGGGGGCATGGCTTTCTTT.